This T cell receptor (beta chain) was sequenced for a study of cytomegalovirus exposure and HLA in healthy donors (dated by TCRdb to the late 2010s). About the full investigation: According to an earlier analysis of 587 of the donors, 150 million to 200 million T cells yielded over 90 million unique TCR beta sequences and approximately 280 Gb of sequence data. An early release that covered 640 HLA-typed donors contained 300 to 350 gigabases of sequencing data and tens of millions of unique TCR sequences. Of the 300 to 500 genotyped donors, less than 90% were placed in the genetic ancestry cluster associated with self-reported Caucasian donors. The study was designed to test whether signatures of past pathogen exposure could be identified by cataloging public T cell receptors. The study used immunosequencing to profile the T cell repertoires of 600 to 850 subjects and linked those repertoires to cytomegalovirus serostatus. A separate validation cohort of roughly 130 different subjects was used in addition to the roughly 670-subject first cohort. The study combined high-throughput TCR immunosequencing, statistical association of individual TCRs with disease status, and machine learning to predict cytomegalovirus infection status. A later analysis re-analyzed previously published TCR beta repertoires from approximately 670 donors and added high-resolution HLA genotyping to study TCR occurrence patterns. In the later analysis, no new phenotypic data were used to find candidate immune exposures; instead, reliance was placed on TCR beta sequences and their occurrence across donors. An earlier analysis of 450 to 750 of the donors used high-throughput TCR beta sequencing to judge whether each TCR beta V gene segment behaved as functional or pseudogenic. Donor age, sex, ethnicity and CMV serostatus were collected together with the repertoire data. Genome-wide SNP genotypes for about 65% of the 666 donors were used in a later genetic analysis, which treated that subset as a discovery cohort. Every discovery cohort repertoire had been produced on one sequencing platform. HLA typing covered class I and class II loci at four-digit resolution. Typing coverage differed by locus: A, B, C, DRB1 and DQB1 were typed in roughly 620-630 donors, DQA1 in 500 to 550, DPA1 in 606, and DPB1 in approximately 450. Because of strong linkage in the cohort, a few DR-DQ haplotypes were treated as single units for association and clustering. Across approximately 400 genotyped donors of the cohort, an average of roughly 250,000 unique TCR beta nucleotide sequences per donor were sequenced, and around 19% of those sequences were non-productive.

Turning to this clone: The antigen this receptor binds is unknown. One base away there is no much larger clone; base qualities are not given.

The investigation overall reported the following: Across donors, most TCR sequences were observed very rarely, whereas some public TCRs were present in many individuals. CMV serostatus was the only immune exposure information available for the cohort. Three of the identified cytomegalovirus-associated TCR beta chains were confirmed in vitro to be specific for cytomegalovirus antigens. The study gave a list of 150 to 200 TCR beta chains associated with cytomegalovirus. The authors suggested that the approach could potentially be generalized to other disease states and immunological phenotypes. A later analysis found that HLA-associated TCR beta chains were more clonally expanded and had lower generation probabilities than equally common non-associated chains. Sequencing depth was assumed to be roughly uniform across donors in the presence/absence analyses, though that assumption may not hold. A later genetic analysis associated a missense DCLRE1C variant with V-gene and J-gene trimming of TCR beta chains, and an independent cohort replicated the association. The earlier analysis of a few hundred of the donors excluded some 16 rarely observed V segments, including chromosome 9 orphons, because counts were too low. A cluster of highly shared sequence variants was judged likely to represent a technical artifact of the sequencing pipeline. Broadly in line with IMGT annotations, most TCR beta V segments showed up in productive rearrangements about 87% or about 30% of the time in an earlier analysis of 450 to 750 of the donors. The 87-base-pair reads could not distinguish some IMGT-functional V segments, including TRBV6-2 and TRBV6-3, so those segments were excluded. In a later analysis, most CMV-associated TCR beta chains were found to appear HLA-restricted, with HLA associations seemingly driven largely by CMV exposure. In a later analysis, the rate of TCR association differed among HLA loci, with DRB1 alleles having the most associated TCRs and HLA-C alleles having the fewest. In a later genetic analysis, fewer N-insertions in productive TCRs were reported among donors in an Asian-associated ancestry cluster than the roughly 640-donor mean. Linkage disequilibrium might explain the correlated functional status among segregating V segments, but an unknown experimental factor could not be excluded. When HLA alleles, especially DR and DQ, strongly co-occurred, TCR associations were difficult to assign to individual alleles. Because HLA typing was unavailable for some donors at each locus, only the typed subset was used in association tests. Specific HLA alleles were associated with roughly 17,000 TCR beta sequences at a false discovery rate of 0.05 in a later analysis. Only TCR beta chains were sequenced in this cohort, and the absence of alpha or paired-chain data limited detectable features. Several of the top co-occurrence clusters appeared to be linked to parvovirus B19, influenza, CMV and Epstein-Barr virus, according to a later analysis. A further reported finding was that TCR beta sequences accurately predicted the HLA-A and HLA-B alleles for most subjects in the first cohort. The classifier was reported to diagnose cytomegalovirus status with high specificity and sensitivity in both the original and validation cohorts.

The CDR3 starts with the cysteine, ends with the phenylalanine, and has 12 residues. The entry retains the CDR3 DNA only, 36 bases that are in frame from base 1. The germline V gene yields SNHLY for CDR1 and FYNNEI for CDR2. Trimming leaves V shorter by 8 bases and J shorter by 6 bases, with the junction holding 5 bases beyond the gene matches. The cohort comprised fewer than 750 healthy bone marrow donors. At the time of sampling, every cohort member was nominally healthy, though immune exposures that went unrecorded were likely present. The donor tested CMV seronegative and was one of the 352 seronegative cohort members. Each donor provided a peripheral blood sample, and peripheral blood mononuclear cells were used for TCR beta sequencing. The Qiagen DNeasy Blood Extraction Kit was used to extract genomic DNA from the blood cell samples. Receptor amplification or capture employed the immunoSEQ multiplex PCR assay. For the multiplex PCR, a mixture combining 60 forward primers for TCR Vbeta segments and 13 reverse primers for TCR Jbeta segments was used. Amplification of the CDR3 region of rearranged TCR beta genes was performed with a multiplex PCR assay on genomic DNA. Amplified TCR beta libraries were sequenced as 87-base-pair reads on the Illumina HiSeq System. Per the source publication's procedure: In a later analysis, tens of millions of unique TCR beta chains were counted across the roughly 670 repertoires, and roughly 11 million of these chains were shared by at least two donors. Raw reads were error-corrected and collapsed into unique sequences by a nearest-neighbor algorithm in which closely related sequences were merged to remove PCR and sequencing errors. V, D and J gene segments were assigned by aligning CDR3 sequences to IMGT reference sequences. For a sequence to be retained, at least a six-nucleotide match to both a V gene segment and a J gene segment was required. Rearrangements were called productive when the CDR3 lacked stop codons and stayed in frame with V and J; all others were non-productive. Following IMGT convention, CDR3 was defined as the stretch from the second conserved V-encoded cysteine to the conserved J-encoded phenylalanine. Sequences without an unambiguous match to a single V gene segment were excluded from the earlier analysis of about 630 of the donors. In an earlier analysis of approximately 500 of the donors, a V segment was called functional when productive rearrangements were above 56.7%, and segregating when the standard deviation between donors exceeded 5%. A statistical classification framework was built to diagnose cytomegalovirus status from the catalog of TCR beta chain sequences. V and J gene assignment, in a later analysis, came from comparing TCR nucleotide sequences with IMGT/GENE-DB human TR gene sequences. A later analysis assigned CDR3 sequences and most-parsimonious VDJ recombination scenarios with the TCRdist pipeline. In a later analysis, each TCR beta chain was defined by its CDR3 amino acid sequence together with its V-gene family, and reads without a unique V-gene family were excluded. As a way to deal with suspected cross-contamination and a sequencing artifact, a later analysis dropped roughly 600 nucleotide sequences that were highly shared and had low generation probability. A later analysis calculated a clonal expansion index for each public chain from normalized within-repertoire ranks of inferred template counts. Generation probabilities in a later analysis came from a VDJ recombination model fitted to out-of-frame rearrangements, and those results were checked against IGoR. In a later analysis, TCR-TCR, TCR-HLA and TCR-CMV co-occurrence was scored with hypergeometric tests, and a repertoire-size bias correction was applied to TCR pairs. To estimate false discovery rates, a later analysis permuted the HLA or CMV assignments 20 times. In a later analysis, co-occurring TCRs were grouped using DBSCAN, with TCRdist sequence similarity added in when clustering inside HLA-allele-positive subsets. Repertoires with fewer than 30,000 or more than 120,000 public chains were left out of co-occurrence clustering, as were roughly five repertoires with anomalous nucleotide sharing. The table comes from immuneACCESS by way of TCRdb, which keeps in-frame sequences with V and J called. Part of the clones is missing from these tables; in studies checked, under half for an unresolved V gene and the rest for unknown reasons. V and J calls and clone size follow that table, whereas D and trimming were derived from the DNA. A total of tens of thousands of clones appear in this sample, about 80% of them only once. In total, the top ten clones hold roughly 5.5% of the sample.

The chain is made from TRBV2 and TRBJ2-3; 7 junctional bases match TRBD2. Sequencing used PBMCs. The receptor was isolated from a female donor in good health and CMV-seronegative. The CDR3 reads CASGGDRDTQYF. The nucleotide sequence reads as follows: TGTGCCAGCGGGGGGGATAGGGATACGCAGTATTTT.